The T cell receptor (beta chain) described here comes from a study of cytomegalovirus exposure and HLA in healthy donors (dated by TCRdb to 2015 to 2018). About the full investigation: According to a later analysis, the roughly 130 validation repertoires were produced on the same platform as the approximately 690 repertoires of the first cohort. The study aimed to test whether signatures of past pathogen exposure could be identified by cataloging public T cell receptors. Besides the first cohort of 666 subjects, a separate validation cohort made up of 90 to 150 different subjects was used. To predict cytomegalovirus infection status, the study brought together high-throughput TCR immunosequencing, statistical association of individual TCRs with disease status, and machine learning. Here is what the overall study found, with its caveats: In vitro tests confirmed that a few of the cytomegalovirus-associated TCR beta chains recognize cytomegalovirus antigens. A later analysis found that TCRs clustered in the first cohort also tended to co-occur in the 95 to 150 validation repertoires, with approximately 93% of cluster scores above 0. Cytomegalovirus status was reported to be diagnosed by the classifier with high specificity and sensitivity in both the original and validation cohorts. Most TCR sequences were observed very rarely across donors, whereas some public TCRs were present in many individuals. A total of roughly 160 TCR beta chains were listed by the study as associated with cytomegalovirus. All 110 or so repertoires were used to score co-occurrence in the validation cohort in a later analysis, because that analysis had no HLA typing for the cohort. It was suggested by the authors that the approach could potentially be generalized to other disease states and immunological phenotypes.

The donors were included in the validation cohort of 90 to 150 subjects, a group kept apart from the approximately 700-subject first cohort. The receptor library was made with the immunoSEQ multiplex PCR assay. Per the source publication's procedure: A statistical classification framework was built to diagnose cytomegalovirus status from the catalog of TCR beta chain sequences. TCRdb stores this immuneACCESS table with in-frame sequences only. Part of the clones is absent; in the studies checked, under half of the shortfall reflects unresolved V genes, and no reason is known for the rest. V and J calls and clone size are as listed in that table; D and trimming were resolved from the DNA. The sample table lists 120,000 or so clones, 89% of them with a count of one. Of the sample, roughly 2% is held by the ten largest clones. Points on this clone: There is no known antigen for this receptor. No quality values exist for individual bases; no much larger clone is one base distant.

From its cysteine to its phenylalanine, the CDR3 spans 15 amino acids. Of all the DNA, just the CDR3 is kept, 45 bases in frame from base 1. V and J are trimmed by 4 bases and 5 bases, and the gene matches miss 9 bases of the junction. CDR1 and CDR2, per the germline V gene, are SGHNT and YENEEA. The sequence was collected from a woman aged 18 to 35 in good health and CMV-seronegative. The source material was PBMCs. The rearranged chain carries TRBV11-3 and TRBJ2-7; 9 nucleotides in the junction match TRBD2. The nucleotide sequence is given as TGTGCCAGCAGCTCGACAATCGGACTAGCGCACGAGCAGTACTTC. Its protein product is CASSSTIGLAHEQYF.